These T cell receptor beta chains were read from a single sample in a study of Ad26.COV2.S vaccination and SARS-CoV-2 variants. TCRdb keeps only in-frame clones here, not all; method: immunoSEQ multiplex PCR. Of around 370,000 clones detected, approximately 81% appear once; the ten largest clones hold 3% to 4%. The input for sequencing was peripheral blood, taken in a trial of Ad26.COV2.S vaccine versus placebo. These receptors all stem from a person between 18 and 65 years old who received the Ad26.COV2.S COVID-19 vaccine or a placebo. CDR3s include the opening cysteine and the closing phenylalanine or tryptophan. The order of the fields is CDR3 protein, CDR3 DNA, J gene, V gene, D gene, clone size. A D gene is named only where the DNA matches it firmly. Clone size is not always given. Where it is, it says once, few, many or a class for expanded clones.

CDR3aa: CSVDRTGKNYGYTF
CDR3nt: TGCAGCGTCGACCGGACAGGAAAAAACTATGGCTACACCTTC
j_gene: TRBJ1-2
v_gene: TRBV29-1
d_gene: TRBD1
abundance: once

CDR3aa: CASSRRDHNEQFF
CDR3nt: TGCGCCAGCAGCCGCCGGGACCACAATGAGCAGTTCTTC
j_gene: TRBJ2-1
v_gene: TRBV4-1
d_gene: NA
abundance: NA

CDR3aa: CASSKGQASGANVLTF
CDR3nt: TGTGCCAGCAGTAAGGGACAGGCTTCTGGGGCCAACGTCCTGACTTTC
j_gene: TRBJ2-6
v_gene: TRBV2
d_gene: TRBD1
abundance: NA

CDR3aa: CASSLLGGTEAFF
CDR3nt: TGTGCCAGCAGTTTATTAGGGGGCACTGAAGCTTTCTTT
j_gene: TRBJ1-1
v_gene: TRBV12-3/TRBV12-4
d_gene: NA
abundance: NA

CDR3aa: CASSLDLSPQLFF
CDR3nt: TGTGCCAGCAGCTTAGACCTCTCCCCCCAGCTGTTTTTT
j_gene: TRBJ2-2
v_gene: TRBV11-3
d_gene: NA
abundance: once

CDR3aa: CASSQEGDRGLRYTEAFF
CDR3nt: TGCGCCAGCAGCCAAGAGGGTGACAGGGGGCTTCGTTACACTGAAGCTTTCTTT
j_gene: TRBJ1-1
v_gene: TRBV4-1
d_gene: TRBD1
abundance: NA

CDR3aa: CASSLAGGPYEQYF
CDR3nt: TGTGCCAGCAGCTTGGCGGGAGGGCCCTACGAGCAGTACTTC
j_gene: TRBJ2-7
v_gene: TRBV5-6
d_gene: TRBD2
abundance: NA

CDR3aa: CASSVFGESNQPQHF
CDR3nt: TGCGCCAGCAGTGTGTTTGGGGAGAGCAATCAGCCCCAGCATTTT
j_gene: TRBJ1-5
v_gene: TRBV5-1
d_gene: NA
abundance: NA

CDR3aa: CASRLTVSGLYEQYF
CDR3nt: TGTGCCAGCAGGCTGACCGTATCCGGTCTCTACGAGCAGTACTTC
j_gene: TRBJ2-7
v_gene: TRBV28
d_gene: NA
abundance: NA

CDR3aa: CASSSRQGRNTGELFF
CDR3nt: TGTGCTAGCAGCTCCCGACAGGGACGGAACACCGGGGAGCTGTTTTTT
j_gene: TRBJ2-2
v_gene: TRBV7-7
d_gene: TRBD1
abundance: NA

CDR3aa: CASSVDPSMGTEAFF
CDR3nt: TGTGCCAGCAGCGTAGATCCCTCCATGGGTACTGAAGCTTTCTTT
j_gene: TRBJ1-1
v_gene: TRBV9
d_gene: NA
abundance: NA